Detailed here is one T cell receptor (beta chain). The antigen remains unidentified. This specimen belongs to a study of T cells in localized non-small cell lung cancer. Whole-study results and caveats: There was higher T cell clonality in uninvolved adjacent lung than in tumor, and it was highest there. Longer overall survival accompanied higher blood T cell density. The tumor had only one region sequenced, so heterogeneity remains possible. A median of around 60 clones ranked among the top 100 in tumor appeared in adjacent lung.

Sequencing used immunoSEQ multiplex PCR; TCRdb keeps in-frame clones, though not all of them. The sample has tens of thousands of clones, about 89% seen once. V shed 0 bases and J shed 1 base, with 3 bases lying between them. Per germline, CDR1 MNHEY and CDR2 SVGAGI. This CDR3 has 14 amino acids. V usage is TRBV6-5 and J usage is TRBJ2-2; D is undetermined. This receptor was taken from a male donor at least 60 years old with stage I lung adenocarcinoma. The input for sequencing was peripheral blood, taken before any cancer treatment. In DNA, the CDR3 is TGTGCCAGCAGTTACTCGAGGAACACCGGGGAGCTGTTTTTT. It translates to CASSYSRNTGELFF.